Following are 32 T cell receptor beta chains from one sample sequenced in a study of identical twins. TCRdb re-called the 5' RACE reads through MiXCR, storing one row per CDR3 protein. The table has about 690,000 distinct CDR3 sequences, around 20% seen once. This sample was shared with a second study, whose subject was T cells expressing NK-cell markers.

Sequencing was performed on PBMCs. Receptors originate from a woman under 30 in good health.

The V and J genes are TRBV5-1 and TRBJ2-5, with TRBD1 as a possible D gene (5 bases). Per the germline V gene, CDR1 is SGHRS and CDR2 is YFSETQ. The CDR3 is made up of 14 amino acids. V was pared by 6 bases and J by 4 bases, with 16 bases between. CDR3 in DNA: TGCGCCAGCACCATCGCGCAGGGCGGAGAGACCCAGTACTTC. Protein sequence: CASTIAQGGETQYF.

The table lists this clonotype with many counts. The chain couples TRBV20-1 to TRBJ2-1; D is possibly TRBD2 (5 bases). CDR3 length: 13 residues. V lost 5 bases and J lost 2, with 10 bases in between. The germline V gene encodes CDR1 DFQATT and CDR2 SNEGSKA (reference sequence). The CDR3 region is CSARTSPYNEQFF. CDR3 coding DNA: TGCAGTGCTCGGACTTCCCCCTACAATGAGCAGTTCTTC.

The CDR3 protein is CAISDLTGTSFDEQYF. Here the CDR3 DNA reads TGTGCCATCAGTGACCTCACCGGGACTAGCTTCGACGAGCAGTACTTC. The chain joins TRBV10-3 to TRBJ2-7; 9 nucleotides match TRBD2. Germline V gene sequence: CDR1 ENHRY, CDR2 SYGVKD. The CDR3 loop spans 16 amino acids. J lost 5 bases, V lost 3 bases, and 11 bases had no gene match.

This clonotype was found a few times. The chain employs TRBV24-1 and TRBJ2-1; D gene ambiguous. The V end was cut by 7 bases, the J end by 9 bases, with 9 bases between. The CDR3 sequence is 11 residues long. Germline loops: CDR1 KGHDR, CDR2 SFDVKD. The CDR3, as DNA: TGTGCCACCAGCCCCCCTATTGAGCAGTTCTTC. It translates to CATSPPIEQFF.

The chain links TRBV6-2 or TRBV6-3 to TRBJ2-5; TRBD2 agrees at 8 bases. Germline V gene sequence: CDR1 MNHEY, CDR2 SVGEGT. V was clipped by 5 bases and J by 1 base; unmatched bases: 9. The CDR3 sequence is 16 residues long. CDR3 nucleotide sequence: TGTGCCAGCAGTCTAAAAAGCGGGAGTTTCCAAGAGACCCAGTACTTC. Translation: CASSLKSGSFQETQYF.

The chain recombines TRBV29-1 with TRBJ2-7; TRBD2 aligns across 11 bases. CDR3 length equals 15 residues. Looked up from germline, CDR1 is SQVTM and CDR2 is ANQGSEA. The junction had 10 bases not matched to a gene; V was cut back by 7 bases and J by 2 bases. CDR3 amino acids: CSAYTPGLAAYEQYF. In nucleotides, the CDR3 is TGCAGCGCATATACTCCGGGACTAGCGGCCTACGAGCAGTACTTC.

This clonotype has more than one count but fewer than ten. The V gene is TRBV7-3, the J gene TRBJ2-3; 8 bases match TRBD2. The CDR3 is 16 amino acids. CDR1 is SGHTA, CDR2 FQGTGA, per germline. The V segment lost 3 bases and the J segment 5 bases; nucleotides outside the gene matches: 10. CDR3 sequence reads: CASSFVAGTRLDTQYF. CDR3 nucleotide sequence: TGTGCCAGCAGCTTCGTGGCCGGGACTAGGCTAGATACGCAGTATTTT.

The chain carries TRBV5-1 and TRBJ2-2; 10 bases match TRBD1. V shed 4 bases, J shed 5 bases, and the junction held 8 bases outside the gene matches. This CDR3 is built from 16 residues. Per germline, CDR1 SGHRS and CDR2 YFSETQ. The CDR3 is CASSPGQGFLTGELFF. The CDR3 DNA is TGCGCCAGCAGCCCGGGACAGGGGTTTTTAACCGGGGAGCTGTTTTTT.

This clonotype has a handful of counts. The chain carries TRBV6-2 or TRBV6-3 and TRBJ2-5; TRBD1 or TRBD2 may be the D gene (6 bases each). The germline V and J ends were trimmed by 7 bases and 4 bases, with 22 bases remaining between them. The length of the CDR3 is 16 residues. Germline assignment: CDR1 MNHEY and CDR2 SVGEGT. CDR3 region: CASIPLMRGVGETQYF. CDR3 sequence (DNA): TGTGCCAGCATCCCCCTCATGAGGGGGGTGGGAGAGACCCAGTACTTC.

The V gene is TRBV3-1, the J gene TRBJ2-7; 8 bases agree with TRBD2. The CDR3 is 18 amino acids. Germline loops: CDR1 LGHDT, CDR2 YNNKEL (reference sequence). Germline trimming cut 1 base from V and 0 bases from J; bases unmatched to any gene: 11. The CDR3 coding sequence is TGTGCCAGCAGCCAAGGTGGGACTAGGTCCCATCTCTCCTACGAGCAGTACTTC. Protein sequence: CASSQGGTRSHLSYEQYF.

The chain uses TRBV19 and TRBJ1-2; D remains unclear. Between the trimmed V and J ends, which lost 9 bases and 6 bases, there was a span of 29 bases. This CDR3 is built from 17 residues. Germline-derived CDR1 and CDR2 are LNHDA and SQIVND (reference sequence). The DNA for the CDR3 is TGTGCCAGCCTAACCGCGGGGAACCAAGGGAGGATTAATGGCTACACCTTC. This translates into CASLTAGNQGRINGYTF.

The chain is built from TRBV7-7 and TRBJ2-7; D unresolved. The CDR3 sequence is 13 residues long. V was clipped by 6 bases and J by 5 bases, with 14 bases between them. The germline V gene has CDR1 SSHAT and CDR2 FNYEAQ (reference sequence). The CDR3 nucleotides read TGTGCCAGCAGTCCGGATAACAGCCACGAGCAGTACTTC. It translates to CASSPDNSHEQYF.

This clonotype was picked up many times. The genes are TRBV12-3 or TRBV12-4 and TRBJ2-2; tentative D call: TRBD1 (6 bases). The V and J ends lost 7 bases and 3 bases respectively, with 15 bases between them. This CDR3 region has 15 residues. CDR3 nucleotides: TGTGCCAGCATAAGACAGGTTGGGGACACCGGGGAGCTGTTTTTT. Its translation: CASIRQVGDTGELFF.

The CDR3 coding sequence is TGTGCCACCAGCAGATTATCTGGGTACACAGATACGCAGTATTTT. It specifies CATSRLSGYTDTQYF. This sequence joins TRBV15 and TRBJ2-3; D remains unclear. Trimming removed 2 bases from V and 2 bases from J, with 11 bases in between. Germline V gene lookup returns CDR1 LNHNV and CDR2 YYDKDF (reference sequence). This CDR3 spans 15 amino acids.

The chain is built from TRBV13 and TRBJ2-7, with TRBD2 matching 8 bases. This CDR3 has 17 amino acids. J lost 5 bases, V lost 2 bases, and 14 bases had no gene match. Germline lookup yields CDR1 PRHDT and CDR2 FYEKMQ (reference sequence). CDR3 in DNA: TGTGCCAGCAGCTTACGTCGGGGGGGCTTTAGTCATAACGAGCAGTACTTC. It translates to CASSLRRGGFSHNEQYF.

The chain combines TRBV6-1 with TRBJ2-7; TRBD1 might be the D (6 bases). CDR1 is MNHNS, CDR2 SASEGT, per germline. This CDR3 contains 11 residues. The V end was cut by 6 bases, the J end by 6 bases, with 9 bases between. The CDR3 sequence is CASRARGEQYF. In DNA form, the CDR3 reads TGTGCCAGCAGAGCCAGGGGCGAGCAGTACTTC.

This clonotype was seen a handful of times. V and J are TRBV7-2 and TRBJ1-4; no clear D. Trimming took off 1 base at V and 7 bases at J, with 7 bases between the two ends. Germline V gene data show CDR1 as SGHTA and CDR2 as FQGNSA. The CDR3 extends over 13 amino acids. The CDR3 DNA reads TGTGCCAGCAGCTTAGGGCTTAGTGAAAAACTGTTTTTT. Residues: CASSLGLSEKLFF.

The table lists this clonotype with a few counts. This chain links TRBV20-1 with TRBJ1-1; 11 positions agree with TRBD1. The V and J ends lost 6 bases and 8 bases, in that order; junction bases with no gene match: 8. CDR1 is DFQATT and CDR2 is SNEGSKA in the germline V gene (reference sequence). The CDR3 contains 13 residues. The CDR3 is CSARDRGTLEAFF. As DNA, the CDR3 is TGCAGTGCGCGGGACAGGGGGACGTTGGAAGCTTTCTTT.

J is TRBJ1-1 and V is TRBV29-1; no clear D gene. The germline V gene encodes CDR1 SQVTM and CDR2 ANQGSEA. This CDR3 spans 13 amino acids. V lost 0 bases and J 3 bases, leaving 8 bases between the germline ends. The CDR3 region is CSVEEFLHTEAFF. As DNA, the CDR3 is TGCAGCGTTGAAGAGTTTCTGCACACTGAAGCTTTCTTT.

There are a few counts of this clonotype. The V and J genes are TRBV5-6 and TRBJ1-2; no clear D gene. Trimming removed 8 bases at V and 8 bases at J, with 13 bases between. The CDR3 is made up of 11 amino acids. Germline CDR1 is SGHDT and CDR2 is YYEEEE. The CDR3 protein is CASRRESGYTF. As DNA, the CDR3 is TGTGCCAGTAGAAGGGAGAGCGGCTACACCTTC.

The chain uses TRBV30 and TRBJ2-2; the D is unclear. The CDR3 is made up of 13 amino acids. V gave up 3 bases and J gave up 1 base, with 6 bases separating them. Germline values: CDR1 GTSNPN, CDR2 SVGIG (reference sequence). CDR3 DNA: TGTGCCTGGAGCGCAATGAACACCGGGGAGCTGTTTTTT. Its translation is CAWSAMNTGELFF. Full variable domain (rest looked up from reference TRBV30 and TRBJ2-2): SQTIHQWPATLVQPVGSPLSLECTVEGTSNPNLYWYRQAAGRGLQLLFYSVGIGQISSEVPQNLSASRPQDRQFILSSKKLLLSDSGFYLCAWSAMNTGELFFGEGSRLTVL.

The gene calls are TRBV4-2 and TRBJ2-7, with D unresolved. The CDR3 covers 16 residues. CDR1 and CDR2 (germline): LGHNA, YNFKEQ. V was trimmed by 3 bases and J by 0 bases, leaving 15 bases between them. DNA of the CDR3: TGTGCCAGCAGCCATGTTAACCGATTCAGCTCCTACGAGCAGTACTTC. Its translation is CASSHVNRFSSYEQYF.

This chain connects TRBV10-2 to TRBJ2-7; D not resolved. CDR3 length: 11 amino acids. Germline CDR1 WSHSY, CDR2 SAAADI. V shed 7 bases and J shed 2 bases, with 6 bases lying between them. CDR3 coding DNA: TGCGCCAGCAAAAGAACCTACGAGCAGTACTTC. It translates to CASKRTYEQYF.

This chain joins TRBV29-1 and TRBJ2-5, with 10 bases aligning to TRBD1. V lost 3 bases and J lost 4; bases outside the gene matches: 5. The CDR3 extends over 14 amino acids. The germline gives CDR1 SQVTM, CDR2 ANQGSEA. The CDR3 spells CSVDGDRGLETQYF. For the CDR3, the DNA is TGCAGCGTTGACGGGGACAGGGGACTAGAGACCCAGTACTTC.

This clonotype was seen a handful of times. The chain links TRBV28 to TRBJ2-1; D ambiguous. Germline V gives CDR1 MDHEN, CDR2 SYDVKM. The CDR3 length is 10 residues. Trimming cost V 4 bases and J 12 bases, with 7 bases left between them. In DNA form, the CDR3 reads TGTGCCAGCAGTTCGACGAGGCAGTTCTTC. Its protein product is CASSSTRQFF.

The V call is TRBV7-8, the J call TRBJ2-7, with D possibly TRBD2 on 6 matching bases. In germline, CDR1 is SGHVS, CDR2 FQNEAQ. V was clipped by 2 bases and J by 9 bases, with 17 bases between them. CDR3 length: 14 amino acids. CDR3 coding DNA: TGTGCCAGCAGCTTACCAACGACTAGTTTAAGGCAGTACTTC. It translates to CASSLPTTSLRQYF.

The chain links TRBV9 to TRBJ1-4; D not resolved. CDR3 length equals 15 residues. Germline loops: CDR1 SGDLS, CDR2 YYNGEE. The ends were cut back, 0 bases at V and 7 bases at J, with 13 bases in the middle. CDR3 sequence reads: CASSVEGTRGEKLFF. The CDR3 nucleotides read TGTGCCAGCAGCGTAGAGGGAACACGAGGTGAAAAACTGTTTTTT.

This clonotype was recorded a few times. The V gene is TRBV7-2, the J gene TRBJ2-5, with D hard to call. Trimming removed 5 bases from V and 9 bases from J, with 16 bases in between. CDR1 is SGHTA and CDR2 is FQGNSA in the germline V gene. This CDR3 spans 13 amino acids. CDR3 bases: TGTGCCAGCAGCCCTCTCATGGGAAGGCCCCAGTACTTC. Translating it yields CASSPLMGRPQYF.

The sample holds a few counts of this clonotype. The CDR3 region has the DNA TGCGCCAGCAGCTCGGCGCTCTTGGGGGACGAGCAGTACTTC. Its translation: CASSSALLGDEQYF. This sequence joins TRBV5-1 and TRBJ2-7; the D call may be TRBD1 or TRBD2 (5 bases each). Germline V gene lookup returns CDR1 SGHRS and CDR2 YFSETQ. Trimming cost V 3 bases and J 5 bases, with 15 bases left between them. The CDR3 totals 14 residues. Based on the CDR3 plus reference TRBV5-1 and TRBJ2-7, the full variable domain is KAGVTQTPRYLIKTRGQQVTLSCSPISGHRSVSWYQQTPGQGLQFLFEYFSETQRNKGNFPGRFSGRQFSNSRSEMNVSTLELGDSALYLCASSSALLGDEQYFGPGTRLTVT.

The CDR3 sequence: CSAQERGSSYNEQFF. The CDR3 DNA follows: TGCAGTGCGCAAGAACGGGGGAGCTCCTACAATGAGCAGTTCTTC. This chain joins TRBV20-1 and TRBJ2-1, with a tentative D call TRBD2 (6 bases). The CDR3 contains 15 residues. Germline V gene lookup returns CDR1 DFQATT and CDR2 SNEGSKA (reference sequence). V shed 6 bases and J shed 0 bases, with 15 bases lying between them.

The chain employs TRBV7-2 and TRBJ1-2; D is possibly TRBD1 (5 bases). CDR3 length equals 14 residues. Looked up from germline, CDR1 is SGHTA and CDR2 is FQGNSA. Between the trimmed V and J ends, which lost 6 bases and 6 bases, there was a span of 17 bases. CDR3 residues: CASSITRIRDGYTF. The CDR3 DNA follows: TGTGCCAGCAGTATCACCAGGATCAGGGATGGCTACACCTTC. Full variable domain (rest looked up from reference TRBV7-2 and TRBJ1-2): GAGVSQSPSNKVTEKGKDVELRCDPISGHTALYWYRQSLGQGLEFLIYFQGNSAPDKSGLPSDRFSAERTGGSVSTLTIQRTQQEDSAVYLCASSITRIRDGYTFGSGTRLTVV.

The CDR3 DNA reads as TGTGCCAGCAGTTACTCGCCGCACACTAATGAAAAACTGTTTTTT. Its translation: CASSYSPHTNEKLFF. The V call is TRBV6-5, the J call TRBJ1-4, with D hard to call. V lost 0 bases, J lost 2 bases, and 7 bases lay in between. The CDR3 covers 15 residues. Germline lookup yields CDR1 MNHEY and CDR2 SVGAGI.